Following are 24 T cell receptor beta chains from one sample sequenced in a study of PD-L1 blockade in urothelial cancer (dated by TCRdb to the late 2010s). The sample's time point label is to be understood as: pretreatment peripheral blood. The library relied on the immunoSEQ multiplex PCR assay. TCRdb's version of the immuneACCESS table is confined to in-frame rearrangements and falls short of the full clone set. An unresolved V gene accounts for under half of the shortfall where checked; the remainder is of unknown origin. The sample yields about 130,000 clones; approximately 88% were counted once. The top ten hold roughly 3.2% of the sample. The sample here was PBMCs, taken around atezolizumab (anti-PD-L1) treatment. The origin of the receptors is a man between 45 and 60 years old with urothelial cancer.

The rearrangement links TRBV28 to TRBJ1-4; possibly TRBD1 for D (5 bases). The CDR3 runs 18 residues. CDR1 MDHEN and CDR2 SYDVKM come from the germline V gene. Trimming left V 5 bases short and J 0 bases short, with 19 bases between. Written as DNA, the CDR3 is TGTGCCAGCAGTGGAATAGCGGGACGGATTGCAACTAATGAAAAACTGTTTTTT. The encoded protein is CASSGIAGRIATNEKLFF.

The J gene is TRBJ2-6, the V gene TRBV12-2; the tabulated D call, TRBD1, remains unverified against the DNA. TRBV12-2 is a documented pseudogene. The CDR3 covers 19 residues. This CDR3 is CASRLAGGQGWAGANVLTF. For the CDR3, the DNA is TGTGCAAGTCGCTTAGCGGGTGGACAGGGGTGGGCTGGGGCCAACGTCCTGACTTTC.

The rearrangement uses TRBV5-5 and TRBJ2-7; a possible D gene is TRBD1 (5 bases). Per germline, CDR1 SGHKS and CDR2 YYEKEE (reference sequence). V was clipped by 0 bases and J by 4 bases, with 11 bases between them. The CDR3 has 14 residues. CDR3 nucleotides: TGTGCCAGCAGCTTGGGGCAGGGAATGTACGAGCAGTACTTC. Translation: CASSLGQGMYEQYF. Full variable domain (missing parts from reference TRBV5-5 and TRBJ2-7): DAGVTQSPTHLIKTRGQQVTLRCSPISGHKSVSWYQQVLGQGPQFIFQYYEKEERGRGNFPDRFSARQFPNYSSELNVNALLLGDSALYLCASSLGQGMYEQYFGPGTRLTVT.

The DNA of the CDR3 is TGTGCCAGCAGCTTGGGGCTAGCCGGGAGCACAGATACGCAGTATTTT. It is translated as CASSLGLAGSTDTQYF. The V gene is TRBV5-4, the J gene TRBJ2-3; the D gene is possibly TRBD2 (5 bases). In germline, CDR1 is SGHNT, CDR2 YYREEE (reference sequence). V lost 0 bases to trimming and J lost 0 bases, with 11 bases between them. The CDR3 extends over 16 amino acids.

The J gene is TRBJ2-7, the V gene TRBV4-2; 8 bases are shared with TRBD1. The CDR3 spans 13 residues. In germline, CDR1 is LGHNA, CDR2 YNFKEQ. Losses at the gene ends were 6 bases for V and 4 bases for J; bases not matched to a gene: 5. The CDR3 is CASSPGGRYEQYF. The CDR3 DNA reads TGTGCCAGCAGTCCAGGGGGCAGGTACGAGCAGTACTTC.

The rearrangement uses TRBV6-6 and TRBJ2-3, with a possible D match to TRBD1 (6 bases). The germline V gene encodes CDR1 MNHNY and CDR2 SVGAGI (reference sequence). V gave up 2 bases and J gave up 3 bases, with 12 bases separating them. CDR3 length equals 15 residues. DNA of the CDR3: TGTGCCAGCAGTTACGACGGACAGACTACAGATACGCAGTATTTT. Translation gives CASSYDGQTTDTQYF.

The genes are TRBV5-4 and TRBJ2-5; the match to TRBD2 covers 13 bases. Germline CDR1 and CDR2: SGHNT and YYREEE (reference sequence). This CDR3 has 15 residues. The J segment lost 6 bases and the V segment lost 3 bases, leaving 5 bases of the junction unmatched. This CDR3 is CASSSGTSGVKTQYF. In DNA, the CDR3 is TGTGCCAGCAGCTCCGGGACTAGCGGGGTGAAGACCCAGTACTTC. Supplemented by reference TRBV5-4 and TRBJ2-5, the full variable domain reads ETGVTQSPTHLIKTRGQQVTLRCSSQSGHNTVSWYQQALGQGPQFIFQYYREEENGRGNFPPRFSGLQFPNYSSELNVNALELDDSALYLCASSSGTSGVKTQYFGPGTRLLVL.

This rearrangement joins TRBV28 to TRBJ1-3; D is uncertain. The CDR3 has 14 residues. CDR1 and CDR2 from the germline V gene are MDHEN and SYDVKM. Trimming removed 2 bases from V and 10 bases from J, with 15 bases in between. The CDR3 region has the DNA TGTGCCAGCAGTTTAATACAGCCCCCTGGGACCATATATTTT. It specifies CASSLIQPPGTIYF.

This chain uses TRBV10-1 with TRBJ1-2; D unresolved. The CDR3 has 15 residues. Per germline, CDR1 WNHNN and CDR2 SYGVQD (reference sequence). V was clipped by 4 bases and J by 8 bases, with 20 bases between them. The CDR3 loop reads CASSVRRTALTGYTF. Here the CDR3 DNA reads TGCGCCAGCAGTGTTCGGAGGACGGCCCTTACCGGCTACACCTTC.

The genes are TRBV28 and TRBJ2-7; TRBD1 matches 9 bases. Germline CDR1 and CDR2: MDHEN and SYDVKM. J was trimmed by 5 bases and V by 11 bases; bases with no gene match: 16. CDR3 length: 15 residues. The CDR3 reads CAGGGPGTGRHEQYF. CDR3 nucleotide sequence: TGTGCCGGTGGGGGTCCCGGGACAGGGCGCCACGAGCAGTACTTC.

The chain couples TRBV6-1 to TRBJ2-3; D is perhaps TRBD2 (6 bases). Germline CDR1 reads MNHNS; CDR2 reads SASEGT. This CDR3 region has 13 residues. Trimming shortened V by 2 bases and J by 6 bases, and 9 bases separated the two germline ends. The CDR3: CASSETRGDTQYF. Here the CDR3 DNA reads TGTGCCAGCAGTGAAACCCGGGGGGATACGCAGTATTTT.

The J gene is TRBJ1-1, the V gene TRBV29-1; D gene uncertain. Trimming cost V 4 bases and J 1 base, with 7 bases left between them. The CDR3 has 12 residues. Germline CDR1 SQVTM, CDR2 ANQGSEA. The CDR3 bases are TGCAGCGTTGTATGGAGGAACACTGAAGCTTTCTTT. Amino acid sequence: CSVVWRNTEAFF.

Only a few counts were recorded for this clone. V is TRBV5-5 and J is TRBJ1-1; a possible D gene is TRBD1 (6 bases). CDR3 size: 15 residues. Germline CDR1 and CDR2: SGHKS and YYEKEE (reference sequence). The V end lost 4 bases, the J end lost 2 bases, and 15 bases lay between the germline ends. The CDR3 bases are TGTGCCAGCAGCAAATCAGGGGTTCAAAACACTGAAGCTTTCTTT. Translation: CASSKSGVQNTEAFF.

On this clone: Other DNA sequences of this sample code for an identical CDR3. The chain links TRBV2 to TRBJ1-1; weak D call: TRBD1 (5 bases). V dropped 6 bases and J dropped 1 base, with 12 bases sitting between them. Germline CDR1 SNHLY, CDR2 FYNNEI. The CDR3 covers 14 residues. In nucleotides, the CDR3 is TGTGCCAGCAGGAGTTTAGGGGAGAACACTGAAGCTTTCTTT. Its protein is CASRSLGENTEAFF. The whole variable domain, remainder taken from reference TRBV2 and TRBJ1-1, is EPEVTQTPSHQVTQMGQEVILRCVPISNHLYFYWYRQILGQKVEFLVSFYNNEISEKSEIFDDQFSVERPDGSNFTLKIRSTKLEDSAMYFCASRSLGENTEAFFGQGTRLTVV.

The chain uses TRBV4-1 and TRBJ2-1; D unclear. V was trimmed by 0 bases and J by 0 bases, leaving 9 bases between them. The CDR3 has 16 residues. Germline V gene lookup returns CDR1 MGHRA and CDR2 YSYEKL. The CDR3 region is CASSQETGFSYNEQFF. The DNA for the CDR3 is TGCGCCAGCAGCCAAGAAACGGGTTTCTCCTACAATGAGCAGTTCTTC.

V and J are TRBV7-8 and TRBJ2-7; D remains ambiguous. V was trimmed by 8 bases and J by 3 bases, leaving 8 bases between them. This CDR3 contains 11 residues. Germline V CDR1 and CDR2: SGHVS, FQNEAQ. CDR3 sequence: CASREDYEQYF. In DNA, the CDR3 is TGTGCCAGCCGTGAGGACTACGAGCAGTACTTC.

This chain connects TRBV27 to TRBJ2-5; D is possibly TRBD1 (5 bases). This CDR3 has 15 residues. The germline gives CDR1 MNHEY, CDR2 SMNVEV (reference sequence). Trimming shortened V by 5 bases and J by 5 bases, and 18 bases separated the two germline ends. CDR3 sequence reads: CASSPGIVGMETQYF. The DNA for the CDR3 is TGTGCCAGCAGTCCAGGGATTGTGGGAATGGAGACCCAGTACTTC.

The genes are TRBV4-2 and TRBJ2-7; 10 bases line up with TRBD2. Trimming removed 2 bases from V and 3 bases from J; junction bases left unmatched: 10. The CDR3 contains 17 residues. Germline CDR1 and CDR2: LGHNA and YNFKEQ. Here the CDR3 DNA reads TGTGCCAGCAGCCAACTGACTAGCGGGTCCGGGGACTACGAGCAGTACTTC. It encodes CASSQLTSGSGDYEQYF.

The V and J genes are TRBV5-1 and TRBJ1-1; 8 positions match TRBD1. The CDR3 is made up of 15 amino acids. Germline-derived CDR1 and CDR2 are SGHRS and YFSETQ. The V gene end was trimmed by 0 bases and the J gene end by 1 base; junction bases not matched to a gene: 2. The CDR3, as DNA: TGCGCCAGCAGCTTGGTGACAGGGGAGAACACTGAAGCTTTCTTT. Protein product: CASSLVTGENTEAFF.

J is TRBJ1-6 and V is TRBV30; 9 positions agree with TRBD1. CDR3 length: 15 amino acids. The junction had 7 bases not matched to a gene; V was cut back by 4 bases and J by 6 bases. Germline CDR1 is GTSNPN and CDR2 is SVGIG (reference sequence). Here the CDR3 DNA reads TGTGCCTGGAACTCCGGGACAGGGCTTAATTCACCCCTCCACTTT. Its protein product is CAWNSGTGLNSPLHF.

The sample holds a few counts of this clone. The CDR3 sequence: CASSADTTFRRNSPLHF. CDR3 coding DNA: TGTGCCAGCAGTGCCGACACAACCTTCCGAAGGAATTCACCCCTCCACTTT. J is TRBJ1-6 and V is TRBV6-1; D is ambiguous. The germline gives CDR1 MNHNS, CDR2 SASEGT. V gave up 4 bases and J gave up 7 bases, with 20 bases separating them. CDR3 length: 17 amino acids.

The CDR3 protein is CAWSVRRGFSYNSPLHF. Written as DNA, the CDR3 is TGTGCCTGGAGTGTACGTAGAGGGTTCTCCTATAATTCACCCCTCCACTTT. V and J are TRBV30 and TRBJ1-6; no definite D call. The CDR3 has 17 residues. Looked up from germline, CDR1 is GTSNPN and CDR2 is SVGIG (reference sequence). Trimming left V 0 bases short and J 0 bases short, with 12 bases between.

The V gene is TRBV10-3, the J gene TRBJ1-5; weak D call: TRBD1 (5 bases). The V and J ends lost 3 bases and 3 bases respectively, with 9 bases between them. This CDR3 region has 14 residues. Per germline, CDR1 ENHRY and CDR2 SYGVKD. CDR3 coding DNA: TGTGCCATCAGTGATCAGGGATACAATCAGCCCCAGCATTTT. It translates to CAISDQGYNQPQHF.

A note on this clone: Other DNA sequences in this specimen translate into the identical CDR3. CDR3 nucleotides: TGTGCCAGCAGCCCGGGACTTTATGGCTACACCTTC. This sequence encodes CASSPGLYGYTF. The rearrangement uses TRBV5-6 and TRBJ1-2; D is perhaps TRBD1 (5 bases). The CDR3 is made up of 12 amino acids. Germline CDR1 and CDR2: SGHDT and YYEEEE. Trimming stripped 4 bases from V and 5 bases from J, with 9 bases between.